This TCR beta chain was observed in a study of T-cell memory formation after mild COVID-19. One entry per CDR3 protein results from TCRdb running MiXCR on the 5' RACE reads. The sample shows about 350,000 distinct CDR3 sequences, around 15% of them seen only once. V lost 6 bases and J lost 3, with 18 bases in between. This CDR3 is 15 amino acids long. The germline V gene encodes CDR1 MNHEY and CDR2 SVGAGI. In this sample, this clonotype turned up many times. The source is a man aged 18 to 30 who had mild COVID-19 (a few samples of this study predate the infection). Cell type and time point are not known. The sequenced sample was PBMCs or a T cell subset sorted from them (not recorded which). This chain joins TRBV6-5 and TRBJ2-7; tentative D call: TRBD1 (6 bases). The CDR3 region has the DNA TGTGCCAGCAGGAACAACAGGGAGCGTTTCTACGAGCAGTACTTC. Translated: CASRNNRERFYEQYF.